The 28 T cell receptor beta chains given below trace back to one sample, sequenced in a study of OX40 agonist ivuxolimab in advanced cancers. The method was immunoSEQ multiplex PCR; TCRdb's version includes in-frame clones alone and lacks a portion of them. The sample holds tens of thousands of clones, 84% seen once. Sequenced here: CD4+ or CD8+ T cells sorted from blood, sampled in a trial of the OX40 agonist ivuxolimab. These receptors came from an adult with an advanced solid tumor such as melanoma, head and neck, liver or kidney cancer.

This chain links TRBV6-5 with TRBJ2-7; D is unresolved. V was cut by 0 bases and J by 0 bases, with 3 bases left in between. CDR1 is MNHEY, CDR2 SVGAGI, per germline. The CDR3 length is 13 residues. The DNA for the CDR3 is TGTGCCAGCAGTTACTCATACTCCTACGAGCAGTACTTC. Its protein is CASSYSYSYEQYF.

V usage is TRBV27 and J usage is TRBJ1-2; D ambiguous. Trimming took off 0 bases at V and 7 bases at J, with 12 bases between the two ends. The CDR3 has 14 residues. CDR1 is MNHEY, CDR2 SMNVEV, per germline (reference sequence). The CDR3 here is CASSLSPFKSGYTF. The CDR3 DNA reads as TGTGCCAGCAGTTTATCCCCATTTAAGTCTGGCTACACCTTC.

This clone was picked up one time. The gene calls are TRBV5-3 and TRBJ1-3; D remains ambiguous. TRBV5-3 is assigned to the ORF class and has an uncertain function. The CDR3 is 14 residues long. V lost 3 bases and J 0 bases, leaving 7 bases between the germline ends. For the CDR3, the DNA is TGTGCCAGAAGCTGCAGGTTCTCTGGAAACACCATATATTTT. Protein sequence: CARSCRFSGNTIYF.

The chain joins TRBV5-4 to TRBJ2-3; no clear D gene. CDR3 length: 14 amino acids. The V gene's germline CDR1 is SGHNT and CDR2 YYREEE (reference sequence). V lost 0 bases and J 0 bases, leaving 5 bases between the germline ends. Here the CDR3 reads CASSLGRSTDTQYF. Written as DNA, the CDR3 is TGTGCCAGCAGCTTGGGCAGAAGCACAGATACGCAGTATTTT.

The chain joins TRBV4-1 to TRBJ2-7; 10 positions match TRBD1. V lost 1 base to trimming and J lost 3 bases; unmatched junction nucleotides: 6. Germline V gives CDR1 MGHRA, CDR2 YSYEKL. The CDR3 is 16 residues long. The CDR3 protein is CASSQGDRGGFYEQYF. The CDR3 DNA reads as TGCGCCAGCAGCCAAGGGGACAGGGGTGGGTTCTACGAGCAGTACTTC.

This clone occurred once. The V call is TRBV28, the J call TRBJ1-1; TRBD1 is a possible D gene (5 bases). Trimming left V 4 bases short and J 6 bases short, with 15 bases between. The V gene's germline CDR1 is MDHEN and CDR2 SYDVKM. CDR3 size: 14 residues. The CDR3 nucleotides are TGTGCCAGCAGTTCATATCCGGGACGCCCTGAAGCTTTCTTT. Its protein is CASSSYPGRPEAFF.

The chain links TRBV11-2 to TRBJ2-7; 16 bases align to TRBD2. This CDR3 comprises 15 residues. Looked up from germline, CDR1 is SGHAT and CDR2 is FQNNGV. V gave up 4 bases and J gave up 4 bases; unmatched junction bases: 1. The CDR3 DNA reads as TGTGCCAGCAGCTGGGGACTAGCGGGGGGGTACGAGCAGTACTTC. It encodes CASSWGLAGGYEQYF.

The rearrangement uses TRBV5-1 and TRBJ1-1; 11 bases match TRBD1. The CDR3 loop spans 13 amino acids. Per germline, CDR1 SGHRS and CDR2 YFSETQ. J was trimmed by 7 bases and V by 4 bases; bases with no gene match: 3. The CDR3 DNA reads TGCGCCAGCAGCGTGGACAGGGGGCGTGAAGCTTTCTTT. Its translation is CASSVDRGREAFF.

The rearrangement joins TRBV28 to TRBJ2-1, with TRBD1 as a possible D gene (6 bases). Germline loops: CDR1 MDHEN, CDR2 SYDVKM. Trimming pared 3 bases from V and 6 bases from J, leaving 18 bases between. This CDR3 has 16 amino acids. The CDR3 loop reads CASSFPEGQGSNEQFF. The CDR3, as DNA: TGTGCCAGCAGTTTCCCAGAAGGGCAGGGGAGCAATGAGCAGTTCTTC.

The J gene is TRBJ2-7, the V gene TRBV27; possibly TRBD1 for D (6 bases). The CDR3 extends over 12 amino acids. V was clipped by 6 bases and J by 5 bases, with 11 bases between them. Germline-derived CDR1 and CDR2 are MNHEY and SMNVEV (reference sequence). CDR3 loop: CASRQGPDEQYF. DNA of the CDR3: TGTGCCAGCAGGCAGGGGCCGGACGAGCAGTACTTC.

The rearrangement uses TRBV14 and TRBJ2-3; TRBD2 aligns across 8 bases. The V segment lost 4 bases and the J segment 5 bases; nucleotides outside the gene matches: 2. CDR1 and CDR2 (germline): SGHDN, FVKESK. The CDR3 sequence is 13 residues long. The CDR3 protein is CASSLTSGDTQYF. The CDR3 DNA follows: TGTGCCAGCAGCCTAACTAGCGGAGATACGCAGTATTTT.

CDR3 in DNA: TGTGCCACCTCCCCCGGGCTCTATAGCACAGATACGCAGTATTTT. Translated: CATSPGLYSTDTQYF. V and J are TRBV27 and TRBJ2-3; no reliable D call. The germline gives CDR1 MNHEY, CDR2 SMNVEV (reference sequence). The length of the CDR3 is 15 residues. The ends were cut back, 10 bases at V and 0 bases at J, with 17 bases in the middle.

This clone was counted a single time. This chain joins TRBV7-3 and TRBJ1-2, with a tentative D call TRBD1 (6 bases). Trimming stripped 6 bases from V and 7 bases from J, with 15 bases between. Germline-derived CDR1 and CDR2 are SGHTA and FQGTGA. The CDR3 covers 13 residues. DNA of the CDR3: TGTGCCAGCAGTCATCCAGGGGACGTTGGCTACACCTTC. Translated, it gives CASSHPGDVGYTF.

This chain links TRBV19 with TRBJ1-3; D may be TRBD1 (5 bases). Between the trimmed V and J ends, which lost 8 bases and 0 bases, there was a span of 11 bases. The germline gives CDR1 LNHDA, CDR2 SQIVND (reference sequence). The CDR3 totals 14 residues. The CDR3 DNA sequence: TGTGCCAGTGGAAGGGGTCGCTCTGGAAACACCATATATTTT. Amino acids: CASGRGRSGNTIYF. Filled out from reference TRBV19 and TRBJ1-3, the complete variable domain reads DGGITQSPKYLFRKEGQNVTLSCEQNLNHDAMYWYRQDPGQGLRLIYYSQIVNDFQKGDIAEGYSVSREKKESFPLTVTSAQKNPTAFYLCASGRGRSGNTIYFGEGSWLTVV.

The chain carries TRBV7-9 and TRBJ1-5; 8 bases line up with TRBD1. Trimming took 4 bases from V and 2 from J; bases not matched to a gene: 4. The CDR3 runs to 15 residues. Germline CDR1 is SEHNR and CDR2 is FQNEAQ (reference sequence). CDR3 amino acids: CASSSGTGGNQPQHF. The CDR3, as DNA: TGTGCCAGCAGCTCCGGGACAGGCGGCAATCAGCCCCAGCATTTT.

This clone has a single count. The chain links TRBV6-6 to TRBJ1-2; the D gene is possibly TRBD1 (6 bases). CDR3 size: 13 residues. V was clipped by 10 bases and J by 4 bases, with 16 bases between them. Looked up from germline, CDR1 is MNHNY and CDR2 is SVGAGI (reference sequence). CDR3 protein: CAISPDRLYGYTF. Here the CDR3 DNA reads TGTGCCATCTCACCCGACAGGCTCTATGGCTACACCTTC.

The J gene is TRBJ2-7, the V gene TRBV4-1; possible D gene TRBD2, 6 bases. Germline V CDR1 and CDR2: MGHRA, YSYEKL. Trimming removed 1 base at V and 1 base at J, with 11 bases between. The CDR3 covers 15 residues. CDR3 amino acids: CASSQVLAESYEQYF. For the CDR3, the DNA is TGCGCCAGCAGCCAAGTCTTAGCGGAGTCCTACGAGCAGTACTTC.

V usage is TRBV27 and J usage is TRBJ2-3, with TRBD1 matching over 10 bases. V lost 2 bases to trimming and J lost 4 bases; unmatched junction nucleotides: 3. Germline values: CDR1 MNHEY, CDR2 SMNVEV (reference sequence). The CDR3 spans 15 residues. The CDR3 DNA reads TGTGCCAGCAGTTTACTGGGACAGGGGCCAGATACGCAGTATTTT. It translates to CASSLLGQGPDTQYF.

The V call is TRBV5-1, the J call TRBJ1-1; a weak D match, TRBD1 (5 bases). V was trimmed by 5 bases and J by 6 bases, leaving 14 bases between them. Germline values: CDR1 SGHRS, CDR2 YFSETQ. This CDR3 has 13 residues. This CDR3 is CASSLGVVAEAFF. CDR3 DNA sequence: TGCGCCAGCAGTCTAGGGGTTGTGGCTGAAGCTTTCTTT.

J is TRBJ2-3 and V is TRBV7-9; 10 bases line up with TRBD2. This CDR3 is 17 amino acids long. Per germline, CDR1 SEHNR and CDR2 FQNEAQ (reference sequence). V was clipped by 1 base and J by 2 bases; unmatched bases: 6. Here the CDR3 reads CASSLVGSGGLTDTQYF. The CDR3 DNA reads as TGTGCCAGCAGCTTAGTAGGTAGCGGGGGGCTCACAGATACGCAGTATTTT.

This sequence joins TRBV19 and TRBJ2-1; TRBD2 matches 8 bases. The CDR3 runs to 14 residues. J gave up 4 bases and V 7 bases, and 6 bases lay outside the gene matches. The germline gives CDR1 LNHDA, CDR2 SQIVND (reference sequence). The CDR3 protein is CASNPTSAYNEQFF. The CDR3 region has the DNA TGTGCCAGTAACCCGACTAGCGCTTACAATGAGCAGTTCTTC.

This clone has a handful of counts. The V call is TRBV2, the J call TRBJ2-7; D is unclear. Trimming removed 2 bases from V and 3 bases from J, with 11 bases in between. The CDR3 totals 14 residues. Germline V gene lookup returns CDR1 SNHLY and CDR2 FYNNEI. The CDR3 is CASSETRLLYEQYF. CDR3 DNA sequence: TGTGCCAGCAGTGAAACCAGGTTGCTCTACGAGCAGTACTTC. Full variable domain (rest looked up from reference TRBV2 and TRBJ2-7): EPEVTQTPSHQVTQMGQEVILRCVPISNHLYFYWYRQILGQKVEFLVSFYNNEISEKSEIFDDQFSVERPDGSNFTLKIRSTKLEDSAMYFCASSETRLLYEQYFGPGTRLTVT.

The rearrangement joins TRBV28 to TRBJ2-2; 9 positions match TRBD1. V gave up 5 bases and J gave up 4 bases; unmatched junction bases: 14. This CDR3 region has 18 residues. The germline gives CDR1 MDHEN, CDR2 SYDVKM. In nucleotides, the CDR3 is TGTGCCAGCAGTCTATCTTACGGGACAGGGTGGACCACCGGGGAGCTGTTTTTT. Amino acid sequence: CASSLSYGTGWTTGELFF.

J is TRBJ2-7 and V is TRBV28, with 7 bases that match TRBD1. This CDR3 has 15 amino acids. V was pared by 6 bases and J by 1 base, with 9 bases of the junction left unmatched. CDR1 is MDHEN and CDR2 is SYDVKM in the germline V gene. CDR3: CASRKRQGRSYEQYF. DNA for the CDR3: TGTGCCAGCAGAAAAAGACAGGGTCGGTCCTACGAGCAGTACTTC. Drawing the rest from reference TRBV28 and TRBJ2-7, the complete variable domain is DVKVTQSSRYLVKRTGEKVFLECVQDMDHENMFWYRQDPGLGLRLIYFSYDVKMKEKGDIPEGYSVSREKKERFSLILESASTNQTSMYLCASRKRQGRSYEQYFGPGTRLTVT.

The J gene is TRBJ2-7, the V gene TRBV6-5; 10 bases are shared with TRBD2. CDR3 length: 15 amino acids. The V gene end was trimmed by 0 bases and the J gene end by 5 bases; junction bases not matched to a gene: 4. The germline CDR1 and CDR2 sequences are MNHEY and SVGAGI. This CDR3 reads CASSYSASGGDEQYF. The DNA for the CDR3 is TGTGCCAGCAGTTACTCGGCTAGCGGGGGCGACGAGCAGTACTTC.

This clone has just one count. The chain is built from TRBV4-1 and TRBJ2-5, with D tentatively TRBD1 or TRBD2 (5 bases each). This CDR3 contains 12 residues. Trimming removed 4 bases from V and 4 bases from J, with 7 bases in between. Germline lookup yields CDR1 MGHRA and CDR2 YSYEKL. CDR3 nucleotide sequence: TGCGCCAGCAGCCCGAGGGGAGAGACCCAGTACTTC. Translating it yields CASSPRGETQYF.

The gene calls are TRBV7-9 and TRBJ2-7; unclear D gene. Per germline, CDR1 SEHNR and CDR2 FQNEAQ (reference sequence). CDR3 length equals 14 residues. V lost 4 bases and J 3 bases, leaving 13 bases between the germline ends. In DNA, the CDR3 is TGTGCCAGCAGCTCGAATGACGAGTTCTACGAGCAGTACTTC. Its protein is CASSSNDEFYEQYF.

This clone has just one count. Here the CDR3 DNA reads TGCGCCAGCAGCCACCCGGGACAGGGGCTGTGGGAAAAACTGTTTTTT. Amino acid sequence: CASSHPGQGLWEKLFF. This chain uses TRBV4-1 with TRBJ1-4; 10 bases fit TRBD1. Germline values: CDR1 MGHRA, CDR2 YSYEKL. This CDR3 has 16 amino acids. J gave up 8 bases and V 3 bases, and 9 bases lay outside the gene matches.